The entry that follows covers one T cell receptor (beta chain) sequence. The antigen it recognizes is unknown. The sample holds no much larger clone one base away, and base qualities are not on file. The junction carries 17 bases between V and J, which are trimmed by 4 bases and 3 bases respectively. The germline V gene supplies CDR1 SGDLS and CDR2 YYNGEE. The CDR3 has 15 amino acids, counting the end cysteine and phenylalanine. Of the read, only the CDR3 DNA is kept; its 45 bases are in frame from base 1. Reads for this sample came from an Illumina HiSeq 2500. Quantitative 5'-RACE with molecular barcodes was the method used to prepare the TCR beta libraries. Per the authors' processing: A new computational method based on a probabilistic model of VDJ rearrangement was used to identify disease-linked TCR variants. Through fastp at Q25 and MiXCR, TCRdb rebuilt clones from the public reads, retaining in-frame beta chains. One record per CDR3 amino acid sequence lists the most common genes and DNA. What appears here as the V and J calls and clone size reflects TCRdb's work, not the paper's. Across this sample there are 250,000 or so distinct CDR3 sequences, with 15% to 20% seen only once. The ten biggest clones cover less than 35% of the sample.

The data belong to a study of CD8 T cells in ankylosing spondylitis (TCRdb year 2017). Turning to the overall study: T cell receptor beta repertoires were profiled in healthy donors and ankylosing spondylitis patients so that disease-linked TCR variants could be found. In total, the full study cohort was made up of some 110 healthy donors and 25 ankylosing spondylitis patients. Samples of peripheral blood were taken, and for ankylosing spondylitis patients, synovial fluid was collected as well. Paper-wide results and their limitations: A TCR beta motif made up of several highly homologous amino acid variants appeared to be characteristic of blood from ankylosing spondylitis patients. The disease-linked clones had a CD8+ phenotype and were found at relatively low frequencies in peripheral blood. Some of the motif variants had been reported before in the synovial fluid and blood of reactive arthritis patients, a finding that suggests common disease-initiation mechanisms. The disease-linked clones were reported as significantly enriched in matched synovial fluid samples from ankylosing spondylitis patients.

The sequenced material came from blood, either unsorted or a sorted T cell fraction (not recorded which). This sequence originates from a male donor with ankylosing spondylitis or in good health (not recorded which). This chain joins TRBV9 to TRBJ2-7; the D segment could be TRBD1, given 6 matching bases. The DNA sequence is given as TGTGCCAGCAGCCCAGGGGTAACTCCGGGCTACGAGCAGTACTTC. It translates to CASSPGVTPGYEQYF.